The clone carrying this T cell receptor beta chain was seen a few times. Its specificity is not known. This record belongs to a study of T-cell reconstitution after alpha-beta-depleted transplantation in children. General study results and limits: Approximately two months post-transplant, alpha-beta T cells reportedly originated from several hundred expanded graft clones. T-cell numbers and diversity one year post-transplant derived largely from freshly generated T cells. TCRbeta diversity was high at day 60 in some patients (a result of surviving recipient T cells and thymic progenitors).

The CDR3 extends over 15 amino acids. Deletions cut 1 base from V and 5 bases from J, with 14 bases between. During its preparation, the TCRbeta library received unique molecular identifiers. TCRdb passed the PCR reads through MiXCR, listing each CDR3 protein once. The sample includes around 450,000 distinct CDR3 sequences, roughly 44% of them seen just once. The gene calls are TRBV12-3 or TRBV12-4 and TRBJ1-2, with D maybe TRBD1 (5 bases). The sample here was PBMCs, taken before TCRalphabeta/CD19-depleted stem cell transplant. The sequence came from a girl aged 2 to 10 with aplastic anemia, due to receive a stem cell transplant. Here the CDR3 DNA reads TGTGCCAGCAGTTTAGGGACAACACCATCATATGGCTACACCTTC. Its translation: CASSLGTTPSYGYTF.